This T cell receptor (beta chain) was identified in a study of blood T cell repertoires in COVID-19. Study as a whole: COVID-19 samples from acute and convalescent phases originated in the United States, Italy and Spain. PBMCs, B-cell-depleted T cells, or T cells provided the cDNA or gDNA that made up the material.

As originally analysed: Cell counts per sample came from amplifying reference gene primers. Profiling relied on immunoSEQ multiplex PCR, and the TCRdb table lists in-frame clones only, not all of them. Clonal size and the V and J genes are those of that table, whereas D and trimming came from the DNA. The table includes 120,000 or so clones, 65% to 90% detected once. The V segment lost 2 bases and the J segment 5 bases; nucleotides outside the gene matches: 17. CDR1 and CDR2 (germline): SEHNR, FQNEAQ (reference sequence). There are 18 residues in the CDR3. The material sequenced was peripheral blood. The chain employs TRBV7-9 and TRBJ1-2; the match to TRBD1 covers 7 bases. The receptor was isolated from an elderly man with active or convalescent COVID-19. CDR3 nucleotide sequence: TGTGCCAGCAGCTTAATTTACTTTGGGGACAGCGGGGGATATGGCTACACCTTC. The encoded protein is CASSLIYFGDSGGYGYTF.